The entry that follows covers one TCR beta chain sequence. The data stem from a study of blood T cell repertoires in COVID-19. This CDR3 comprises 12 residues. V dropped 5 bases and J dropped 4 bases, with 8 bases sitting between them. Germline loops: CDR1 MNHEY, CDR2 SVGAGI. Measured with immunoSEQ multiplex PCR; TCRdb has only the in-frame clones, and not every one. The repertoire consists of 250,000 to 350,000 clones, with about 80% occurring once and the leading ten covering approximately 15%. The sequenced sample consisted of peripheral blood. This clonotype originated in a person between 65 and 80 years old with COVID-19, enrolled during active disease. This chain uses TRBV6-5 with TRBJ1-2, with a possible D match to TRBD1 (5 bases). CDR3 sequence: CASSTDSYGYTF. Here the CDR3 DNA reads TGTGCCAGCAGTACCGACAGCTATGGCTACACCTTC.